This TCR beta chain appears in the sequencing data of a study of cytomegalovirus exposure and HLA in healthy donors. General study findings and limits: Most likely, a cluster of highly shared sequence variants arose as a sequencing artifact.

Details on this clone: What it binds is unknown.

This CDR3 is built from 15 residues. Per germline, CDR1 SGHTA and CDR2 FQGTGA. V lost 5 bases to trimming and J lost 7 bases, with 18 bases between them. The PCR was carried out with 60 Vbeta primers and 13 Jbeta primers. TCRdb's copy holds only in-frame clones and misses some; the assay was immunoSEQ multiplex PCR. Counted here are around 97,000 clones, approximately 79% occurring once; the ten biggest clones make up 4%. The V call is TRBV7-3, the J call TRBJ2-1, with D uncertain. The receptor comes from a man aged 50-59 years in good health and CMV-seropositive. Sequencing was carried out using PBMCs. The CDR3 here is CASSIEAASWNEQFF. The CDR3 DNA sequence: TGTGCCAGCAGCATCGAGGCGGCGTCGTGGAATGAGCAGTTCTTC. Supplemented by reference TRBV7-3 and TRBJ2-1, the full variable domain reads GAGVSQTPSNKVTEKGKYVELRCDPISGHTALYWYRQSLGQGPEFLIYFQGTGAADDSGLPNDRFFAVRPEGSVSTLKIQRTERGDSAVYLCASSIEAASWNEQFFGPGTRLTVL.